Below, one TCR beta chain is given with its context. Its antigen is still unknown. Once obtained from cultured CD4+ T cells, the DNA was sequenced using the Oncomine TCR Beta short-read assay. MiXCR, run by TCRdb on the PCR reads, gives a single entry per CDR3 protein. The table includes 11,000 to 15,000 distinct CDR3 sequences, 60% detected once. The data belong to a study of vaccination and CD4 T cells after COVID-19. Regarding treatment: roughly nine-day PBMC culture with coronavirus spike peptide pools or control peptides (ViraFEST assay). The authors swapped half the medium for fresh IL-2 medium on days 3 and 7. The receptor was isolated from a human donor who had recovered from COVID-19. Sequencing used CD4+ T cells from blood, cultured in vitro.

The CDR3, as DNA: TGCAGTGCTAGCCGGACTAGCGGGAGTGGTAACATTCAGTACTTC. As protein: CSASRTSGSGNIQYF. This chain links TRBV20-1 with TRBJ2-4; 13 positions agree with TRBD2. CDR3 length: 15 residues. CDR1 and CDR2 (germline): DFQATT, SNEGSKA (reference sequence). Trimming removed 3 bases from V and 7 bases from J; junction bases left unmatched: 6.